Shown below are 20 T cell receptor beta chains from a single sample sequenced in a study of Ad26.COV2.S vaccination and SARS-CoV-2 variants. Described treatment: some 20 received Ad26.COV2.S at low or high dose, single or two shots; about 5 received placebo; per-sample allocation not given. All samples were drawn on day 63, counting from the first vaccine or placebo injection. The assay was immunoSEQ multiplex PCR, and TCRdb's table has in-frame clones only and misses some. This sample has almost 400,000 clones, with approximately 90% found just once. The sample in question was peripheral blood, obtained in a trial of Ad26.COV2.S vaccine versus placebo. All receptors derive from a person between 18 and 60 years old who received the Ad26.COV2.S COVID-19 vaccine or a placebo.

This chain joins TRBV6-5 and TRBJ1-4, with a weak D call TRBD1 (5 bases). Germline V gives CDR1 MNHEY, CDR2 SVGAGI. Trimming pared 10 bases from V and 8 bases from J, leaving 20 bases between. CDR3 length equals 14 residues. CDR3 in amino acids: CATRRGGVGEKLFF. In nucleotides, the CDR3 is TGTGCCACCCGCCGCGGGGGGGTGGGCGAAAAACTGTTTTTT.

In its sample, this clone was seen once. This chain links TRBV29-1 with TRBJ2-2; D ambiguous. Germline values: CDR1 SQVTM, CDR2 ANQGSEA. The CDR3 is made up of 13 amino acids. Trimming left V 4 bases short and J 1 base short, with 7 bases between. CDR3 DNA: TGCAGCGTTGTTGGAAAGAACACCGGGGAGCTGTTTTTT. Translation gives CSVVGKNTGELFF.

The V call is TRBV27, the J call TRBJ2-1; D is possibly TRBD2 (6 bases). The CDR3 consists of 15 residues. Germline CDR1 is MNHEY and CDR2 is SMNVEV (reference sequence). The V and J ends lost 4 bases and 5 bases respectively, with 15 bases between them. This CDR3 is CASSSGLLRNNEQFF. The CDR3 region has the DNA TGTGCCAGCAGTTCGGGACTCCTCCGAAACAATGAGCAGTTCTTC.

The genes are TRBV2 and TRBJ2-5; D is perhaps TRBD1 or TRBD2 (6 bases each). The V gene lost 5 bases and the J gene lost 0 bases, with 19 bases spanning the gap. Germline V lookup: CDR1 SNHLY, CDR2 FYNNEI. This CDR3 has 17 amino acids. CDR3 nucleotide sequence: TGTGCCAGCAGTCTCGAAACGGGGGCCGGATACCAAGAGACCCAGTACTTC. Its protein is CASSLETGAGYQETQYF. Looking up the rest from reference TRBV2 and TRBJ2-5 gives the full variable domain: EPEVTQTPSHQVTQMGQEVILRCVPISNHLYFYWYRQILGQKVEFLVSFYNNEISEKSEIFDDQFSVERPDGSNFTLKIRSTKLEDSAMYFCASSLETGAGYQETQYFGPGTRLLVL.

The chain couples TRBV4-1 to TRBJ2-2, with D unclear. The CDR3 covers 15 residues. CDR1 is MGHRA and CDR2 is YSYEKL in the germline V gene. V lost 1 base and J 3 bases, leaving 9 bases between the germline ends. The CDR3 sequence: CASSQASTHTGELFF. The DNA for the CDR3 is TGCGCCAGCAGCCAAGCTTCGACGCACACCGGGGAGCTGTTTTTT.

This sequence joins TRBV11-2 and TRBJ1-2, with D uncertain. Germline V gene sequence: CDR1 SGHAT, CDR2 FQNNGV. This CDR3 has 14 amino acids. Trimming removed 0 bases from V and 8 bases from J, with 13 bases in between. This chain's CDR3 is CASSLDSGFMGYTF. In nucleotides, the CDR3 is TGTGCCAGCAGCTTAGATAGCGGTTTTATGGGCTACACCTTC.

Points on this clone: The same CDR3 can be traced to other DNA sequences in this sample. The chain combines TRBV7-9 with TRBJ2-7, with D perhaps TRBD1 (5 bases). With 2 bases removed from V and 2 bases from J, the gap between germline ends came to 7 bases. The germline CDR1 and CDR2 sequences are SEHNR and FQNEAQ (reference sequence). This CDR3 has 13 amino acids. This chain's CDR3 is CASSLTGTYEQYF. The CDR3 DNA reads as TGTGCCAGCAGCTTAACAGGTACCTACGAGCAGTACTTC.

The chain carries TRBV4-1 and TRBJ2-1; D perhaps matches TRBD2 (5 bases). The CDR3 extends over 14 amino acids. CDR1 and CDR2 from the germline V gene are MGHRA and YSYEKL. Between the trimmed V and J ends, which lost 4 bases and 9 bases, there was a span of 16 bases. CDR3 in DNA: TGCGCCAGCAGCCCCGGACCCGGGGTATTTGAGCAGTTCTTC. Its translation is CASSPGPGVFEQFF.

The chain is built from TRBV9 and TRBJ2-2; 10 bases are a match to TRBD2. The CDR3 contains 15 residues. Germline V gene data show CDR1 as SGDLS and CDR2 as YYNGEE. Losses at the gene ends were 4 bases for V and 4 bases for J; bases not matched to a gene: 4. CDR3 region: CASSPSGRATGELFF. CDR3 in DNA: TGTGCCAGCAGCCCCAGCGGGAGGGCCACCGGGGAGCTGTTTTTT.

This clone turned up a few times. The gene calls are TRBV24-1 and TRBJ2-5, with no clear D. Germline V gives CDR1 KGHDR, CDR2 SFDVKD. V gave up 1 base and J gave up 4 bases, with 3 bases separating them. CDR3 length: 12 amino acids. The CDR3 region is CATSDFRETQYF. The CDR3 region has the DNA TGTGCCACCAGTGATTTTAGAGAGACCCAGTACTTC.

This chain links TRBV24-1 with TRBJ2-2; 8 bases are shared with TRBD2. This CDR3 region has 21 residues. Per germline, CDR1 KGHDR and CDR2 SFDVKD. The V gene end was trimmed by 5 bases and the J gene end by 5 bases; junction bases not matched to a gene: 24. The CDR3 DNA reads TGTGCCACCAGTGCCTCCCCTTCGGGCCGAGCGGGAGTGTCAATTACCGGGGAGCTGTTTTTT. This sequence encodes CATSASPSGRAGVSITGELFF.

V and J are TRBV7-2 and TRBJ1-1; D is unclear. From germline, CDR1 is SGHTA and CDR2 FQGNSA. The V end was cut by 3 bases, the J end by 0 bases, with 8 bases between. This CDR3 contains 14 residues. The CDR3 protein is CASSFGRMNTEAFF. The CDR3 DNA reads TGTGCCAGCAGCTTTGGACGGATGAACACTGAAGCTTTCTTT. The whole variable domain, remainder taken from reference TRBV7-2 and TRBJ1-1, is GAGVSQSPSNKVTEKGKDVELRCDPISGHTALYWYRQSLGQGLEFLIYFQGNSAPDKSGLPSDRFSAERTGGSVSTLTIQRTQQEDSAVYLCASSFGRMNTEAFFGQGTRLTVV.

The rearrangement links TRBV7-6 to TRBJ2-7, with 9 bases matching TRBD1. V shed 4 bases and J 2 bases; nucleotides not matched to a gene: 6. In germline, CDR1 is SGHVS, CDR2 FNYEAQ. The CDR3 has 15 amino acids. Here the CDR3 reads CASSWGQGGPYEQYF. The CDR3 DNA is TGTGCCAGCAGCTGGGGACAGGGAGGTCCCTACGAGCAGTACTTC.

CDR3 nucleotides: TGTGCCAGCAGCCGAGGGGACAGGGGCACTGAAGCTTTCTTT. As protein: CASSRGDRGTEAFF. The chain combines TRBV3-1 (or the pseudogene TRBV3-2) with TRBJ1-1; TRBD1 matches 10 bases. Germline CDR1 reads LGHDT; CDR2 reads YNNKEL (reference sequence). V gave up 4 bases and J gave up 4 bases; unmatched junction bases: 3. The CDR3 consists of 14 residues.

The rearrangement links TRBV12-5 to TRBJ2-7; 7 nucleotides align to TRBD2. J gave up 5 bases and V 2 bases, and 9 bases lay outside the gene matches. This CDR3 contains 15 residues. Germline CDR1 LGHNT, CDR2 FRNRAP. CDR3 sequence (DNA): TGTGCTAGTGGTTTGAGCCTGGCGGGAGTTGACGAGCAGTACTTC. Translated: CASGLSLAGVDEQYF.

This clone showed up just once. The rearrangement links TRBV5-1 to TRBJ2-7; TRBD1 might be the D (6 bases). V was clipped by 3 bases and J by 1 base, with 8 bases between them. CDR3 length: 13 residues. The germline V gene encodes CDR1 SGHRS and CDR2 YFSETQ. The CDR3 reads CASSSQGSYEQYF. The CDR3 DNA sequence: TGCGCCAGCAGCTCACAGGGTTCCTACGAGCAGTACTTC.

This clone was found once. Written as DNA, the CDR3 is TGTGCCAGCTCACCACCTACGGGGTCCTACAATGAGCAGTTCTTC. As protein: CASSPPTGSYNEQFF. The chain carries TRBV18 and TRBJ2-1, with a tentative D call TRBD2 (5 bases). V was clipped by 0 bases and J by 1 base, with 7 bases between them. Germline-derived CDR1 and CDR2 are KGHSH and LQKENI. The CDR3 is 15 residues long.

This clone is a singleton in its sample. The rearrangement uses TRBV3-1 (or the pseudogene TRBV3-2) and TRBJ2-5; the match to TRBD1 covers 7 bases. The CDR3 covers 15 residues. The ends lost 4 bases at V and 2 bases at J; junction bases unmatched: 7. Germline values: CDR1 LGHDT, CDR2 YNNKEL (reference sequence). The CDR3 reads CASSRWDSLQETQYF. The CDR3 nucleotides read TGTGCCAGCAGCCGATGGGACAGCCTTCAAGAGACCCAGTACTTC.

A single count supports this clone. V is TRBV6-6 and J is TRBJ1-2; D may be TRBD1 (5 bases). V lost 5 bases, J lost 0 bases, and 13 bases lay in between. Per germline, CDR1 MNHNY and CDR2 SVGAGI (reference sequence). The CDR3 loop spans 15 amino acids. The CDR3 loop is CASSPARDSNYGYTF. The CDR3 DNA is TGTGCCAGCAGTCCCGCAAGGGACTCTAACTATGGCTACACCTTC.

This rearrangement joins TRBV29-1 to TRBJ2-1; a possible D gene is TRBD1 (6 bases). CDR1 is SQVTM, CDR2 ANQGSEA, per germline. Between the trimmed V and J ends, which lost 2 bases and 0 bases, there was a span of 17 bases. CDR3 length equals 17 residues. CDR3 DNA sequence: TGCAGCGTTGAATACCTAAACAGGGTGTCCTCCTACAATGAGCAGTTCTTC. Amino acids: CSVEYLNRVSSYNEQFF.